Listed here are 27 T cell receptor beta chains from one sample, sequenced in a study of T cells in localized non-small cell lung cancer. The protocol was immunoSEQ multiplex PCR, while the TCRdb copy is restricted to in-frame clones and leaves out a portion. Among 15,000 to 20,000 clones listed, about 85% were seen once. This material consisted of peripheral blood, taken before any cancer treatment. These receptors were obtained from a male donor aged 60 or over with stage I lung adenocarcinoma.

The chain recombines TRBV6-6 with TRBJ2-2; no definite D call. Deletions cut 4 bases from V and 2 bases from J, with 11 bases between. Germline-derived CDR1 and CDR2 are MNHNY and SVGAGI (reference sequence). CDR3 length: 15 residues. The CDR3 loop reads CASSSQVLNTGELFF. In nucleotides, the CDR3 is TGTGCCAGCAGTTCCCAGGTCCTAAACACCGGGGAGCTGTTTTTT.

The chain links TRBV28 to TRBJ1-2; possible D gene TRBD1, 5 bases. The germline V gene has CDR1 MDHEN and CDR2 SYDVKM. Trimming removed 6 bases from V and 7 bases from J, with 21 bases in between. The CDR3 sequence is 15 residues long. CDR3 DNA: TGTGCCAGCAGCCCGGGGCCCTCTTTGGATTCTGGCTACACCTTC. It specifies CASSPGPSLDSGYTF.

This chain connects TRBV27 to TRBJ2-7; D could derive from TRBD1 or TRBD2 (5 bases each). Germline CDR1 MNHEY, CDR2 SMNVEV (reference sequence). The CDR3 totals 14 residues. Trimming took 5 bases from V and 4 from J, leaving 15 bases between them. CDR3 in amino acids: CASSPEGWGYEQYF. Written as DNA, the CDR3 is TGTGCCAGCAGTCCCGAAGGTTGGGGGTACGAGCAGTACTTC.

The CDR3 DNA reads as TGTGCCAGCAGCATCTTGGACAGGGCAACCCAGCCCCAGCATTTT. Encoded protein: CASSILDRATQPQHF. V is TRBV5-6 and J is TRBJ1-5; TRBD1 matches at 8 bases. Germline assignment: CDR1 SGHDT and CDR2 YYEEEE. The CDR3 consists of 15 residues. V was pared by 4 bases and J by 7 bases, with 10 bases of the junction left unmatched.

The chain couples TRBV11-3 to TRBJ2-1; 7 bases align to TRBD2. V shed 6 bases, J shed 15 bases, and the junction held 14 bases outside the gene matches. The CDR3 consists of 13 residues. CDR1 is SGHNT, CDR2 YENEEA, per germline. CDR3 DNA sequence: TGTGCCAGCAGTTCACTTACCGGGACTATTCCGTTCTTC. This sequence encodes CASSSLTGTIPFF.

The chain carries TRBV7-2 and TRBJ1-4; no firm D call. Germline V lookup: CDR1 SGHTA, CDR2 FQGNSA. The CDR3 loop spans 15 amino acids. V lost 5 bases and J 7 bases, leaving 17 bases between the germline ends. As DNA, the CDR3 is TGTGCCAGCAGCGTCCGAGTGGGTTGGACTGAAAAACTGTTTTTT. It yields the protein CASSVRVGWTEKLFF.

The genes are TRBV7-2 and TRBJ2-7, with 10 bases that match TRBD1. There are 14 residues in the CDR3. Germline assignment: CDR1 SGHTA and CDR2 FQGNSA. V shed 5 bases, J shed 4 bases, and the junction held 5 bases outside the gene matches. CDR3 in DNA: TGTGCCAGCAGCCGAGGACAGGGGGAGTACGAGCAGTACTTC. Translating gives CASSRGQGEYEQYF.

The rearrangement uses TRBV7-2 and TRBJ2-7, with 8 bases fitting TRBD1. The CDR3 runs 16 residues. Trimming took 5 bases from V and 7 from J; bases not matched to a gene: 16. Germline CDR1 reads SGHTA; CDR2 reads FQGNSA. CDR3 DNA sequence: TGTGCCAGCAGCGCCAGACAAGGGGCCAGGGGGCTGGAGCAGTACTTC. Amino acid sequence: CASSARQGARGLEQYF.

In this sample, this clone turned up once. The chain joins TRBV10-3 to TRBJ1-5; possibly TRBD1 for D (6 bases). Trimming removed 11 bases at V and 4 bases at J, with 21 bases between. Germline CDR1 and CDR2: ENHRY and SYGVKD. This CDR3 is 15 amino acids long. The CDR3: CASEAERTANQPQHF. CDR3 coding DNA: TGTGCCTCAGAGGCAGAGAGGACAGCTAATCAGCCCCAGCATTTT.

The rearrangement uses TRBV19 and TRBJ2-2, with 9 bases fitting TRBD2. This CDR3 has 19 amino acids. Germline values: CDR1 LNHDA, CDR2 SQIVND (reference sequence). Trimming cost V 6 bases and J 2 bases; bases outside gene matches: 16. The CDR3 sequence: CASRPLAGLFPNNTGELFF. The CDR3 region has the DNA TGTGCCAGTAGGCCCCTAGCGGGGTTATTTCCAAACAACACCGGGGAGCTGTTTTTT.

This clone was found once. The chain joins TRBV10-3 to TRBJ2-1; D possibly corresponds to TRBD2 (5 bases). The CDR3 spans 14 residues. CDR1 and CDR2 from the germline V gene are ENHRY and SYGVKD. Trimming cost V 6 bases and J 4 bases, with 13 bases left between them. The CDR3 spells CAIRHGDIYNEQFF. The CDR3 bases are TGTGCCATCAGGCACGGGGATATATACAATGAGCAGTTCTTC.

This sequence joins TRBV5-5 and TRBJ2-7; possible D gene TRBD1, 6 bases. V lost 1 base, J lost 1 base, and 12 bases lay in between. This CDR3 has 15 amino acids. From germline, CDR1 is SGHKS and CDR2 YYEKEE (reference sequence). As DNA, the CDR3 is TGTGCCAGCAGCTTGCTGACAGGAGTTTCCTACGAGCAGTACTTC. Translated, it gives CASSLLTGVSYEQYF.

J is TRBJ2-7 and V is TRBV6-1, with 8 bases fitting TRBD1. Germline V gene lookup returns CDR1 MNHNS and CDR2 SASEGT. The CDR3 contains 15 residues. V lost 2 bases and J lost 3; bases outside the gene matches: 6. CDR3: CASSELGQVIYEQYF. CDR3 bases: TGTGCCAGCAGTGAATTGGGACAGGTGATCTACGAGCAGTACTTC.

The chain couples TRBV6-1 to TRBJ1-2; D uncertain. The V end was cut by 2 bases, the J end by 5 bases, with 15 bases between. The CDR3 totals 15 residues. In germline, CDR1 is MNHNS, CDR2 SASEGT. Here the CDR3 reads CASSELTAGLYGYTF. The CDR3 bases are TGTGCCAGCAGTGAACTCACTGCCGGCTTATATGGCTACACCTTC.

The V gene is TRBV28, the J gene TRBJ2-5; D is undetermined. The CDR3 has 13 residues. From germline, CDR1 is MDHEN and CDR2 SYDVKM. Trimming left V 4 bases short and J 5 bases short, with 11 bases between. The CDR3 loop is CASSSGARETQYF. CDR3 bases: TGTGCCAGCAGTTCCGGAGCACGGGAGACCCAGTACTTC.

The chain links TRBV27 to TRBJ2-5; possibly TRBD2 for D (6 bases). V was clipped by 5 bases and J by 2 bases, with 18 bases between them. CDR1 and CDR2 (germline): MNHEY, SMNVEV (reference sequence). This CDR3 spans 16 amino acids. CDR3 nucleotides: TGTGCCAGCAGTCCGTTGGGTGTAGCGGATCAAGAGACCCAGTACTTC. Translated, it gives CASSPLGVADQETQYF.

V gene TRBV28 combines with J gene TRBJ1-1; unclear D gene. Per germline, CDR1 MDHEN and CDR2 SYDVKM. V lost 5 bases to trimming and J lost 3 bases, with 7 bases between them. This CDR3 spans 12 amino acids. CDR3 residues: CASSAPDTEAFF. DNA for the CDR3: TGTGCCAGCAGTGCTCCGGACACTGAAGCTTTCTTT.

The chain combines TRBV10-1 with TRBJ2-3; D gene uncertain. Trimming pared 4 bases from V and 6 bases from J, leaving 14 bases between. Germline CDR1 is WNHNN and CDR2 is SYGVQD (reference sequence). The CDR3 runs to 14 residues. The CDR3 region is CASSVRYPADTQYF. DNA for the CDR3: TGCGCCAGCAGTGTTAGGTACCCCGCCGATACGCAGTATTTT.

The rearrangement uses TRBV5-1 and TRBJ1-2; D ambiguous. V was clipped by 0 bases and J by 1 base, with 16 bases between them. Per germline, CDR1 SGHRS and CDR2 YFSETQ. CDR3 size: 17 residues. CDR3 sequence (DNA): TGCGCCAGCAGCTTGGGCAGTTCGAGGCCCTTTAACTATGGCTACACCTTC. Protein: CASSLGSSRPFNYGYTF.

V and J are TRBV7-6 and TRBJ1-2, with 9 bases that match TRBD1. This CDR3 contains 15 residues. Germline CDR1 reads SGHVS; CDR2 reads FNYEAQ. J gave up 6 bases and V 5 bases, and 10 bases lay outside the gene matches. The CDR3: CASSPLRDRVNGYTF. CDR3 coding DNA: TGTGCCAGCAGCCCACTTCGGGACAGGGTAAATGGCTACACCTTC.

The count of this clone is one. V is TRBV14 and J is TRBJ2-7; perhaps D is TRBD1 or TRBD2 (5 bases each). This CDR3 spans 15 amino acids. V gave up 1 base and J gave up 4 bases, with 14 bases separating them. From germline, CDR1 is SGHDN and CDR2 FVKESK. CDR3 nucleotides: TGTGCCAGCAGCCAAGGGGACGGGCTCGGGTACGAGCAGTACTTC. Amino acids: CASSQGDGLGYEQYF.

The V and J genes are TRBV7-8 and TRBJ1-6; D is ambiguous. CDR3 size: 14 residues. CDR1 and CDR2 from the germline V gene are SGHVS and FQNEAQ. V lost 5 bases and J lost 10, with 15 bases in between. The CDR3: CASSQDARQSPLHF. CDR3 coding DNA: TGTGCCAGCAGCCAAGATGCGCGACAATCACCCCTCCACTTT.

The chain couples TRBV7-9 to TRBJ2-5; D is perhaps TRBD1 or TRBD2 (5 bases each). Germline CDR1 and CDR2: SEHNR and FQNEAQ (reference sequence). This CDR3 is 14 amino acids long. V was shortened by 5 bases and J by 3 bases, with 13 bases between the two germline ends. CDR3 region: CASSTRDEEETQYF. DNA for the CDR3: TGTGCCAGCAGCACCCGGGACGAAGAAGAGACCCAGTACTTC.

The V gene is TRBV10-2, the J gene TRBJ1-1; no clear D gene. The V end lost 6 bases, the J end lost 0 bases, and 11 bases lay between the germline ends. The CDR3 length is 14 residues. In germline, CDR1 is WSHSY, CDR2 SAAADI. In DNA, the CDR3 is TGCGCCAGCAGACAGCCCGGCCTGAACACTGAAGCTTTCTTT. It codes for CASRQPGLNTEAFF.

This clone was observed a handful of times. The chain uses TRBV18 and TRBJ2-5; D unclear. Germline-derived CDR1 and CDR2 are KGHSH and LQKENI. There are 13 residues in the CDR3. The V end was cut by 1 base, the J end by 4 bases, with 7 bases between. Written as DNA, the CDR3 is TGTGCCAGCTCACCACTAGCCCGAGAGACCCAGTACTTC. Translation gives CASSPLARETQYF.

The CDR3 DNA reads as TGTGCCAGCAGCTTCGGGAACACCATATATTTT. Translated: CASSFGNTIYF. This chain links TRBV11-2 with TRBJ1-3; D gene uncertain. CDR1 and CDR2 (germline): SGHAT, FQNNGV. The CDR3 loop spans 11 amino acids. Trimming cost V 3 bases and J 7 bases, with 4 bases left between them.

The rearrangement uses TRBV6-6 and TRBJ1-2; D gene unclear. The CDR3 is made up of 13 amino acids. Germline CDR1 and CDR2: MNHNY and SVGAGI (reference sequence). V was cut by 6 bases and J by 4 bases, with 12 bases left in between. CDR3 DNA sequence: TGTGCCAGCAGCCCTCGCAGTAGCTATGGCTACACCTTC. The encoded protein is CASSPRSSYGYTF.